These 12 T cell receptor beta chains originate from one sample sequenced in a study of T cell responses to AZD1222 COVID-19 vaccine. Measured with immunoSEQ multiplex PCR; TCRdb has only the in-frame clones, and not every one. The sample consists of over 95,000 clones, 90% to 95% of them appearing once. The source material was peripheral blood, sampled on day 0 of AZD1222 vaccination. All receptors come from an adult in good health.

The chain uses TRBV6-5 and TRBJ1-1; D not certain. V lost 0 bases, J lost 4 bases, and 9 bases lay in between. The CDR3 spans 14 residues. Germline loops: CDR1 MNHEY, CDR2 SVGAGI. The CDR3 bases are TGTGCCAGCAGTTACTCGACGAGCGGCACTGAAGCTTTCTTT. This sequence encodes CASSYSTSGTEAFF.

This clone showed up just a few times. This sequence joins TRBV6-2 or TRBV6-3 and TRBJ1-2; D perhaps matches TRBD1 (5 bases). V lost 3 bases and J lost 3, with 14 bases in between. The germline V gene has CDR1 MNHEY and CDR2 SVGEGT. The length of the CDR3 is 15 residues. CDR3 sequence: CASSYGYRNDYGYTF. In nucleotides, the CDR3 is TGTGCCAGCAGTTATGGTTACAGGAACGACTATGGCTACACCTTC.

The genes are TRBV7-2 and TRBJ2-5; the match to TRBD1 covers 8 bases. Germline loops: CDR1 SGHTA, CDR2 FQGNSA. The CDR3 covers 13 residues. V was clipped by 4 bases and J by 4 bases; unmatched bases: 2. The CDR3 here is CASSSGQGETQYF. The CDR3, as DNA: TGTGCCAGCAGCTCAGGACAGGGAGAGACCCAGTACTTC.

J is TRBJ1-6 and V is TRBV6-5, with a tentative D call TRBD1 (5 bases). V shed 7 bases and J shed 8 bases, with 9 bases lying between them. The CDR3 has 12 amino acids. Germline V lookup: CDR1 MNHEY, CDR2 SVGAGI. In DNA form, the CDR3 reads TGTGCCAGCACCAGGGATTATTCACCCCTCCACTTT. Its protein product is CASTRDYSPLHF.

The rearrangement joins TRBV20-1 to TRBJ2-5; D is undetermined. This CDR3 comprises 11 residues. In germline, CDR1 is DFQATT, CDR2 SNEGSKA (reference sequence). With 3 bases removed from V and 5 bases from J, the gap between germline ends came to 7 bases. The CDR3 region has the DNA TGCAGTGCTAGCCTAACCGAGACCCAGTACTTC. Translation: CSASLTETQYF.

As DNA, the CDR3 is TGTGCCAGCAGCTTGATCCAGGGTGGCGAGCAGTACTTC. Protein: CASSLIQGGEQYF. This chain uses TRBV5-4 with TRBJ2-7; D is possibly TRBD1 (5 bases). This CDR3 has 13 residues. The germline V gene has CDR1 SGHNT and CDR2 YYREEE (reference sequence). The V end was cut by 1 base, the J end by 6 bases, with 11 bases between. Filled out from reference TRBV5-4 and TRBJ2-7, the complete variable domain reads ETGVTQSPTHLIKTRGQQVTLRCSSQSGHNTVSWYQQALGQGPQFIFQYYREEENGRGNFPPRFSGLQFPNYSSELNVNALELDDSALYLCASSLIQGGEQYFGPGTRLTVT.

The CDR3 DNA is TGCGCCAGCAGCCAAGAAGAGGCTCTGGGTGGCTACACCTTC. Translation: CASSQEEALGGYTF. This chain joins TRBV4-3 and TRBJ1-2; D is unclear. The length of the CDR3 is 14 residues. The germline CDR1 and CDR2 sequences are LGHNA and YSLEER. V lost 0 bases and J 7 bases, leaving 12 bases between the germline ends.

The rearrangement joins TRBV19 to TRBJ1-6, with D possibly matching TRBD1 (6 bases). The V end lost 7 bases, the J end lost 10 bases, and 11 bases lay between the germline ends. Germline CDR1 LNHDA, CDR2 SQIVND (reference sequence). The CDR3 runs to 12 residues. For the CDR3, the DNA is TGTGCCAGTAAGGGGGGCAGATCACCCCTCCACTTT. Protein: CASKGGRSPLHF.

This clone came up once. The CDR3 region is CASSQNRVYTF. The CDR3 nucleotides read TGTGCCAGCAGTCAAAACAGAGTCTACACCTTC. This sequence joins TRBV5-5 and TRBJ1-2; D gene uncertain. Per the germline V gene, CDR1 is SGHKS and CDR2 is YYEKEE (reference sequence). V was pared by 5 bases and J by 10 bases, with 12 bases between. The CDR3 contains 11 residues.

CDR3 DNA sequence: TGTGCCAGCAGTGGGGGGGGCGGAGAGACCCAGTACTTC. As protein: CASSGGGGETQYF. The chain carries TRBV6-4 and TRBJ2-5; tentatively, D is TRBD2 (7 bases). CDR1 is MRHNA and CDR2 is SNTAGT in the germline V gene. This CDR3 is built from 13 residues. Trimming left V 4 bases short and J 4 bases short, with 10 bases between.

The rearrangement uses TRBV28 and TRBJ1-5, with 7 bases fitting TRBD1. Per the germline V gene, CDR1 is MDHEN and CDR2 is SYDVKM. V shed 3 bases and J 2 bases; nucleotides not matched to a gene: 7. There are 16 residues in the CDR3. The CDR3 region is CASSFDRAHGNQPQHF. In nucleotides, the CDR3 is TGTGCCAGCAGTTTTGACAGGGCTCACGGCAATCAGCCCCAGCATTTT.

The gene calls are TRBV28 and TRBJ2-3; D is possibly TRBD1 (5 bases). V lost 5 bases and J lost 4, with 13 bases in between. Germline V gives CDR1 MDHEN, CDR2 SYDVKM. CDR3 length: 14 residues. This chain's CDR3 is CASSRSGFPDTQYF. CDR3 sequence (DNA): TGTGCCAGCAGTCGCTCAGGGTTCCCAGATACGCAGTATTTT. The complete variable domain, with remaining parts taken from reference TRBV28 and TRBJ2-3, reads DVKVTQSSRYLVKRTGEKVFLECVQDMDHENMFWYRQDPGLGLRLIYFSYDVKMKEKGDIPEGYSVSREKKERFSLILESASTNQTSMYLCASSRSGFPDTQYFGPGTRLTVL.